The entry below describes one T cell receptor beta chain. The target of this receptor is not known. No per-base quality is available; no much larger clone lies one base away. The CDR3 holds 13 amino acids from the cysteine to the phenylalanine. Only the CDR3 part of the read is kept: 39 bases, read in frame from the first base. The germline V end is reduced by 5 bases and the J end by 4 bases; junction bases left unmatched: 4. Reading the germline V gene gives CDR1 MNHEY and CDR2 SVGAGI. TCR CDR3 regions were amplified from genomic DNA by multiplex PCR using the deep immunoSEQ assay. Extracted genomic DNA from each cell subset was spread evenly across all wells of several immunoSEQ 96-well plates, with each plate serving as a replicate. Each replicate PCR for sorted subsets received about 210 ng genomic DNA, equal to about 30,000 T cell genomes. Purified libraries were measured with a Qubit 3.0 fluorometer, size-checked on a Bioanalyzer 2100, and measured again with the KAPA Library Quantification kit. A separate single-read 150-cycle Illumina NextSeq 550 flow cell was used to sequence each immunoSEQ 96-well plate. For the original study's pipeline: The immunoSEQ output contained only junctional sequences without quality scores, so filtering could not match that applied to full-length reads. To assign V/J genes and CDR3, sequences were annotated using PyIR, a Python wrapper for IgBLAST v1.9, with IMGT germline references. Reads with weak V/J assignments (E-value above 1e-6), missing CDR3, stop codons, out-of-frame junctions, or ambiguous translated residues were removed. V3J clonotypes were defined by identical inferred V gene, J gene, and CDR3 amino acid sequence. The percentage overlap between two repertoires was calculated by dividing the number of shared unique clonotypes by the size of the smaller repertoire. Richness of each repertoire was evaluated using RTK rarefaction, the Chao1 estimator, and Recon v2.1 estimates of unobserved clonotypes. Generation probabilities were computed with OLGA for all TCRbeta clonotypes obtained by the gDNA method from several donors. TCRdb took over this immuneACCESS table, retaining in-frame rearrangements with V and J assigned. Such tables are incomplete; in checked studies, under half of the missing clones stem from an unresolved V gene, and the remainder is unexplained. The V and J calls and clone size come from that table; D and trimming were worked out from the DNA. The sample table shows roughly 1,800,000 clones, and about 95% are seen once. The top ten constitute approximately 1.2% of the sample.

CD8 naive samples were obtained by positive selection for CCR7 among CD45RO-negative cells, yielding a CD45RA+CCR7+ population from which TemRA cells were excluded. Donors were healthy HIV-negative adults with no recently reported acute infections or vaccinations. Only Caucasian adults living in Nashville, Tennessee, USA were represented among the donors. After blood collection by leukapheresis, PBMCs were isolated using Ficoll-Histopaque density gradient centrifugation and then cryopreserved in the vapor phase of liquid nitrogen. Analytical flow cytometry was used to check the purity and quantity of every magnetically sorted T cell population. From each sorted fraction, genomic DNA was isolated and quantified by UV absorbance on a Nanodrop 2000c. The sample belongs to a study of shared clonotypes between healthy human individuals (dated by TCRdb to between 2020 and 2021). Regarding the research as a whole: The cohort included a few men and a couple of women between 18 and 49 years of age. Blood TCR repertoires of five healthy adults were deeply sequenced to estimate repertoire size and the extent of clonotype sharing between individuals. Each donor's leukapheresis produced roughly between roughly 0.85 and 10 billion PBMCs. For each donor, three plates each were used for CD4 naive and CD4 memory, two plates were used for CD8 naive, and one plate was used for CD8 memory. To increase sequencing depth and limit assay-specific biases, different laboratories used diverse techniques to prepare libraries and sequence TCR repertoires. What the work shows at the level of the full study, not this receptor alone: Because the study included a small number of donors, the genetic and exposure-history diversity represented was limited. Only blood was sampled, and tissue TCR repertoires likely differ from those in blood. Rarefaction of sorted-subset datasets indicated incomplete sequencing despite the large sequencing depth. When a handful of donors were compared, the shared fraction of clonotypes was about 5% for naive CD4, less than 4% for naive CD8, roughly 2.3% for memory CD4, and 0.3% to 0.5% for memory CD8. Clonotypes shared by all four sorted-subset donors showed higher generation probabilities than non-shared clonotypes. Naive subsets generally had larger estimated clonotype richness than memory subsets. Pairwise subsampling led to the expectation that sequencing depth would affect the degree of clonotype sharing among donors.

The sample was naive CD8+ T cells sorted from blood. Per the publication, the cell subset or site label means: CD45RA+CCR7+. The chain couples TRBV6-5 to TRBJ1-2, and TRBD1 matches 7 of the central bases. This sequence originates from a man younger than 35 in good health. The nucleotides are TGTGCCAGCAGTGCACAGGGGCCCTATGGCTACACCTTC. It translates as CASSAQGPYGYTF.